Included here is one T cell receptor beta chain sequence, with context. The germline V gene has CDR1 SGHDT and CDR2 YYEEEE. The CDR3 runs to 15 residues. V lost 5 bases, J lost 2 bases, and 16 bases lay in between. The method was immunoSEQ multiplex PCR; TCRdb's version includes in-frame clones alone and lacks a portion of them. The table records approximately 80,000 clones, around four fifths of them present only once. The data originate from a study of blood T cell repertoires in COVID-19. Input material: peripheral blood. The V call is TRBV5-6, the J call TRBJ2-5; perhaps TRBD2 as D (6 bases). This receptor was obtained from a human donor in a cohort sampled during active COVID-19. Written as DNA, the CDR3 is TGTGCCAGCAGGGCTGCCGGGACTCCTCAAGAGACCCAGTACTTC. Translating it yields CASRAAGTPQETQYF.